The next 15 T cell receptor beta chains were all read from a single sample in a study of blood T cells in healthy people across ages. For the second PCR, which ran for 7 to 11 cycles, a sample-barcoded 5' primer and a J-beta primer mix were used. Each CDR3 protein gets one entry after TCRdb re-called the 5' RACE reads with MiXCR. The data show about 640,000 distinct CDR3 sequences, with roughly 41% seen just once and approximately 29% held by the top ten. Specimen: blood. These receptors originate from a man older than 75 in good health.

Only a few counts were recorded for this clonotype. CDR3 sequence (DNA): TGTGCCAGCAGTTATGGGACATTTGTCAATGAGCAGTTCTTC. Translation: CASSYGTFVNEQFF. The V call is TRBV6-2 or TRBV6-3, the J call TRBJ2-1; D is perhaps TRBD1 (6 bases). Trimming pared 3 bases from V and 6 bases from J, leaving 12 bases between. The CDR3 is 14 residues long. Germline CDR1 and CDR2: MNHEY and SVGEGT.

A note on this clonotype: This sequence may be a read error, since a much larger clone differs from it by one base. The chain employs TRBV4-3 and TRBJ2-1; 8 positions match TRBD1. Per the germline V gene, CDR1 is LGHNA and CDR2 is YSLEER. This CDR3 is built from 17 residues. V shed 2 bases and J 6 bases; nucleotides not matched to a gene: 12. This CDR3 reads CASSQQAGRGRINEQFF. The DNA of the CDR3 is TGCGCCAGCAGCCAACAGGCTGGCAGGGGGCGCATCAATGAGCAGTTCTTC.

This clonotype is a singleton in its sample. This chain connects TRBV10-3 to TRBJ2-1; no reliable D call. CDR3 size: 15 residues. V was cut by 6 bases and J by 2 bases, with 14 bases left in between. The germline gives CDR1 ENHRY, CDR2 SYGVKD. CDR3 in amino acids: CAISERAETYNEQFF. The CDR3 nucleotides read TGTGCCATCAGCGAACGAGCAGAGACCTACAATGAGCAGTTCTTC.

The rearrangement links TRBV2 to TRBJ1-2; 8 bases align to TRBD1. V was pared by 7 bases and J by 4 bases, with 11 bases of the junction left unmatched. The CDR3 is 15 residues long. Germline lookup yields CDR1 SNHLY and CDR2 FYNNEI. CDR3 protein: CASKLGPGGPYGYTF. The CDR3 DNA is TGTGCCAGCAAGTTGGGCCCAGGGGGCCCCTATGGCTACACCTTC.

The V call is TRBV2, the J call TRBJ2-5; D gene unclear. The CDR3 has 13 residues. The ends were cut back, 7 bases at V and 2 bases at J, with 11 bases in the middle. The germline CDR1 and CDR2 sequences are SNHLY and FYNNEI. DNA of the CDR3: TGTGCCAGCATCGCCACCCGTCAAGAGACCCAGTACTTC. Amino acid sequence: CASIATRQETQYF.

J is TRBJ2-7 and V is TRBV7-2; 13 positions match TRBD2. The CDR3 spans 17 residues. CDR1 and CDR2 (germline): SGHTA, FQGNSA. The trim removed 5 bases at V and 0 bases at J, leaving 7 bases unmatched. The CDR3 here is CASSVAGTSGVSYEQYF. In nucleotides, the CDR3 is TGTGCCAGCAGCGTTGCCGGGACTAGCGGGGTCTCCTACGAGCAGTACTTC. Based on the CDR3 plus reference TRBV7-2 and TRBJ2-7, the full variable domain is GAGVSQSPSNKVTEKGKDVELRCDPISGHTALYWYRQSLGQGLEFLIYFQGNSAPDKSGLPSDRFSAERTGGSVSTLTIQRTQQEDSAVYLCASSVAGTSGVSYEQYFGPGTRLTVT.

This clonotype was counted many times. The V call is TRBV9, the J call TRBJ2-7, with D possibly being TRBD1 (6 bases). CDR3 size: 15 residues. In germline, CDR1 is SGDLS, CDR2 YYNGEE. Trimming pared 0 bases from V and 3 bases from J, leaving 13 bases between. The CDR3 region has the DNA TGTGCCAGCAGCGTAGCGGACTCACAGGGCTACGAGCAGTACTTC. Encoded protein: CASSVADSQGYEQYF.

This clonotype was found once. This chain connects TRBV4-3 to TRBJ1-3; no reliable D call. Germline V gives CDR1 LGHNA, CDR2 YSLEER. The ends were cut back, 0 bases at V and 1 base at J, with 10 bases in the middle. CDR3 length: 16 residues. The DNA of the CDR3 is TGCGCCAGCAGCCAAGATGCTTTAGTGTCTGGAAACACCATATATTTT. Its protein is CASSQDALVSGNTIYF.

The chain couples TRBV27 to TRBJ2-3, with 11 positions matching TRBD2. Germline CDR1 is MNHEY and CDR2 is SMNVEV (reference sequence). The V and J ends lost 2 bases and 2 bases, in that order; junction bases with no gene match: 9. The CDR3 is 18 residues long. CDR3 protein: CASSLSVASGRHTDTQYF. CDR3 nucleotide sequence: TGTGCCAGCAGTTTAAGTGTAGCTAGCGGGAGGCACACAGATACGCAGTATTTT.

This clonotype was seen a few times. The chain's CDR3 is CASSYSQREVTSYEQYF. The CDR3, as DNA: TGTGCCAGCAGTTACTCGCAGCGGGAGGTAACTTCCTACGAGCAGTACTTC. V is TRBV6-2 or TRBV6-3 and J is TRBJ2-7, with 9 positions matching TRBD2. Trimming cost V 0 bases and J 1 base; bases outside gene matches: 7. Per germline, CDR1 MNHEY and CDR2 SVGEGT. CDR3 length: 17 residues.

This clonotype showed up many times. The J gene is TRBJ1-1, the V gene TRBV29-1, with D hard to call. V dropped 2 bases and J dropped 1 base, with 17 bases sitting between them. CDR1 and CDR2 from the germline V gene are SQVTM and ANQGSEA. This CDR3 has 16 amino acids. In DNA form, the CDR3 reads TGCAGCGTTGAAATTCTACTTGCCTTCGGGAACACTGAAGCTTTCTTT. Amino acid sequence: CSVEILLAFGNTEAFF.

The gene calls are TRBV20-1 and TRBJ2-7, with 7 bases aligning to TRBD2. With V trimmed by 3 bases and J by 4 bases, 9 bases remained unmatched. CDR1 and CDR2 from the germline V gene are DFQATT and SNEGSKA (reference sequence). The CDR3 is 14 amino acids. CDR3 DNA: TGCAGTGCTAGCCCAGCGGGGACTCGATACGAGCAGTACTTC. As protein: CSASPAGTRYEQYF.

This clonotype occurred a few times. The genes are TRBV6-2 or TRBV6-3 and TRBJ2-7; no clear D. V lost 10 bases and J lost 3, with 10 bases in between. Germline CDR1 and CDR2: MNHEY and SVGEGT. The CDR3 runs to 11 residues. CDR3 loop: CATGGNYEQYF. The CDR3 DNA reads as TGTGCCACGGGCGGCAACTACGAGCAGTACTTC.

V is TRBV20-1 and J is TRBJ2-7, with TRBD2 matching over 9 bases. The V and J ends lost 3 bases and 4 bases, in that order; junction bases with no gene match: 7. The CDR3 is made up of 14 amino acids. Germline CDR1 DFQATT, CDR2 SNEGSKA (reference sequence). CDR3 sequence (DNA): TGCAGTGCTAGCATCCAGCGGGGGGAATACGAGCAGTACTTC. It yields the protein CSASIQRGEYEQYF.

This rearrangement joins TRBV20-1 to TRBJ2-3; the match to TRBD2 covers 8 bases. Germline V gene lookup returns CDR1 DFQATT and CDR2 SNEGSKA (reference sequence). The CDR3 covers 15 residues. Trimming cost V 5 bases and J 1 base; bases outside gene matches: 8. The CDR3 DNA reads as TGCAGTGCTTCTCGCGGTAGCGGGGGCACAGATACGCAGTATTTT. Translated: CSASRGSGGTDTQYF.